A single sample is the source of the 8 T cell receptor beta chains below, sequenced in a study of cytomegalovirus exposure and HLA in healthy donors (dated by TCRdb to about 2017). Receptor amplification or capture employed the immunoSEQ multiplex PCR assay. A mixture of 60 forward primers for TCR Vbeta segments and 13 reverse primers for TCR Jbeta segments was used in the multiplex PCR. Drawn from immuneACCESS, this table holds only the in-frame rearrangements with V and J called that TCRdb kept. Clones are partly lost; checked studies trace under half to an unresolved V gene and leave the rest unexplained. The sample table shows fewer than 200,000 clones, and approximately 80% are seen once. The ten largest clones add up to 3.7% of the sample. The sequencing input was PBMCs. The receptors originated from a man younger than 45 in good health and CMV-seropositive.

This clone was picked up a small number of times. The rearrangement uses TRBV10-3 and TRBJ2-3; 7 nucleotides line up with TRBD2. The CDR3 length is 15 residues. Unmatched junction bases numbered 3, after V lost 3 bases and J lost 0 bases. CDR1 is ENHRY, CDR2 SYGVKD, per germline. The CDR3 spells CAISDPGGSTDTQYF. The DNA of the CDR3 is TGTGCCATCAGTGACCCGGGGGGAAGCACAGATACGCAGTATTTT.

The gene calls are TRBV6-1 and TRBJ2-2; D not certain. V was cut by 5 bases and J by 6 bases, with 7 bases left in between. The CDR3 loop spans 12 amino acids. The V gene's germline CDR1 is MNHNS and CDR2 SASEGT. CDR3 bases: TGTGCCAGCAGTTTTCTCGCCGGGGAGCTGTTTTTT. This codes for CASSFLAGELFF.

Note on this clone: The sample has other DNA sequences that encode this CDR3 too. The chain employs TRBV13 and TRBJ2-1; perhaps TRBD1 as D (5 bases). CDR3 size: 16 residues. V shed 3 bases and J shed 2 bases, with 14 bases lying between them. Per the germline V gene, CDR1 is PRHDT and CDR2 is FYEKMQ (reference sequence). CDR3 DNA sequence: TGTGCCAGCAGCTTGAGATCCGACAGCCCCTACAATGAGCAGTTCTTC. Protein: CASSLRSDSPYNEQFF.

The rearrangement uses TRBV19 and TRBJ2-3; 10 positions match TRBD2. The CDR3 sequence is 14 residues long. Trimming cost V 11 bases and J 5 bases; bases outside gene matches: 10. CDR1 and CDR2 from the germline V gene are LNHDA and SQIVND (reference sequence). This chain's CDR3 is CAAGTSGAGDTQYF. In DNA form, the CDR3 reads TGTGCCGCTGGAACTAGCGGGGCCGGAGATACGCAGTATTTT.

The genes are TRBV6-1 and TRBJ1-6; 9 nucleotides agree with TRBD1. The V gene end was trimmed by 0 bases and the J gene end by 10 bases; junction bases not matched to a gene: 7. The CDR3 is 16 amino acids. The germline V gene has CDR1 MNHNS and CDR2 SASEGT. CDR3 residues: CASSEAGGQGWSPLHF. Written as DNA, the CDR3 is TGTGCCAGCAGTGAAGCGGGGGGACAGGGTTGGTCACCCCTCCACTTT.

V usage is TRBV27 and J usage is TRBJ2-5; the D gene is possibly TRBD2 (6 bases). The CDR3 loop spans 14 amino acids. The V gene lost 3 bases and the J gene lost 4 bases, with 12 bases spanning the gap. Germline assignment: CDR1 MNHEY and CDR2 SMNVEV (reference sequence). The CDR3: CASSLGGVVETQYF. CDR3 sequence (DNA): TGTGCCAGCAGTTTGGGGGGAGTAGTAGAGACCCAGTACTTC.

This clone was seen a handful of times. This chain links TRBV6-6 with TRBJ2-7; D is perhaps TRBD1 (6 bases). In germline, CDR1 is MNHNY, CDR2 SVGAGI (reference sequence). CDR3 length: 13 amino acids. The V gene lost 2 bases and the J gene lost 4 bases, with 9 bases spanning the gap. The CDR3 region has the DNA TGTGCCAGCAGTTACCAGCAGGGGTACGAGCAGTACTTC. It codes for CASSYQQGYEQYF.

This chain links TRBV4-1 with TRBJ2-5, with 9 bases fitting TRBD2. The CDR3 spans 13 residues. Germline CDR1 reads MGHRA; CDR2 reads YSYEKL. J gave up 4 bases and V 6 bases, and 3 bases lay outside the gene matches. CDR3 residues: CASRHSGGETQYF. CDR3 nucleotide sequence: TGCGCCAGCAGGCATAGCGGGGGAGAGACCCAGTACTTC.